The entry below describes one T cell receptor beta chain. The V end lost 7 bases, the J end lost 0 bases, and 7 bases lay between the germline ends. The germline gives CDR1 MNHNS, CDR2 SASEGT. This CDR3 has 13 amino acids. The sample is drawn from a study of technical replicates of blood from several donors. Generated by immunoSEQ multiplex PCR, the TCRdb table keeps only in-frame clones and is missing some. The profile shows 68,000 or so clones, about 97% of them singletons. The specimen sequenced was T cells isolated from PBMCs. This clonotype was sampled from a human donor in good health. J is TRBJ1-5 and V is TRBV6-1; no reliable D call. The CDR3 bases are TGTGCCAGCATACCAGATAGCAATCAGCCCCAGCATTTT. Translated: CASIPDSNQPQHF.